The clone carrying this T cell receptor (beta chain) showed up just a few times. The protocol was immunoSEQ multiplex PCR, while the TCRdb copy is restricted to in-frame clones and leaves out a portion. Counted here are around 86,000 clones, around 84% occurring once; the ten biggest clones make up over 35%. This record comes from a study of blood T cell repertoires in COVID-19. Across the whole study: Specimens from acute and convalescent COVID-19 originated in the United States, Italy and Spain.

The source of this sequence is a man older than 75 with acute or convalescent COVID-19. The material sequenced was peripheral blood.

The CDR3 protein is CASSHPTGRQETQYF. The CDR3 DNA reads as TGTGCCAGCAGCCACCCGACAGGAAGGCAAGAGACCCAGTACTTC. This chain joins TRBV3-1 (or the pseudogene TRBV3-2) and TRBJ2-5; weak D call: TRBD1 (6 bases). This CDR3 is built from 15 residues. The germline CDR1 and CDR2 sequences are LGHDT and YNNKEL (reference sequence). V dropped 3 bases and J dropped 2 bases, with 13 bases sitting between them.